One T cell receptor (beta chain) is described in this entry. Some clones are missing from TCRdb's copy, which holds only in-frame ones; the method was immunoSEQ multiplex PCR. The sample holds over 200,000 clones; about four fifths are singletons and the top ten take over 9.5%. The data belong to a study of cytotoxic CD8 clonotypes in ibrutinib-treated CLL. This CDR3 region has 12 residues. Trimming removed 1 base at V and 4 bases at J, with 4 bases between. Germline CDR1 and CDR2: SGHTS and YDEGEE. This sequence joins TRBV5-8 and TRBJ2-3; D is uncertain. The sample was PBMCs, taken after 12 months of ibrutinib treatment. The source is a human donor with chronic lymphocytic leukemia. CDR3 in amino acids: CASSLQSDTQYF. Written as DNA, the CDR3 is TGTGCCAGCAGCTTGCAGTCAGATACGCAGTATTTT.